The entry below gives a single TCR beta chain sequence along with its context. Its antigen is not known. The data derive from a study of T cells expressing NK-cell markers. On the study more broadly: All TCR beta repertoires analysed originated from sorted CD3+CD56+NKG2C+, CD3+CD56+NKG2C- and CD3+CD56-NKG2C+ T cells. Findings and caveats of the study: The leading position in the CD3+CD56-NKG2C+ fraction of several donors also went to these clonotypes. Dominant NKG2C+ clonotypes accounted for roughly 1.0-7.0% of CD8+ T cells in a handful of donors.

The cDNA for TCR beta came from 5'RACE template switching with UMIs. Reprocessing the 5' RACE reads, TCRdb reports a single entry for every CDR3 protein and omits DNA. The data include fewer than 550,000 distinct CDR3 sequences; the top ten clones carry under 1.5%. Germline V gives CDR1 SQVTM, CDR2 ANQGSEA. This CDR3 has 13 residues. The sample taken for sequencing was blood T cells: a sorted CD56 or NKG2C T cell subset, CD4+ or CD8+ T cells, or bulk PBMC T cells (not recorded which). This chain links TRBV29-1 with TRBJ2-5. This receptor was identified in a woman in her 50s in good health. CDR3 protein: CSVEDMGWGTQYF.